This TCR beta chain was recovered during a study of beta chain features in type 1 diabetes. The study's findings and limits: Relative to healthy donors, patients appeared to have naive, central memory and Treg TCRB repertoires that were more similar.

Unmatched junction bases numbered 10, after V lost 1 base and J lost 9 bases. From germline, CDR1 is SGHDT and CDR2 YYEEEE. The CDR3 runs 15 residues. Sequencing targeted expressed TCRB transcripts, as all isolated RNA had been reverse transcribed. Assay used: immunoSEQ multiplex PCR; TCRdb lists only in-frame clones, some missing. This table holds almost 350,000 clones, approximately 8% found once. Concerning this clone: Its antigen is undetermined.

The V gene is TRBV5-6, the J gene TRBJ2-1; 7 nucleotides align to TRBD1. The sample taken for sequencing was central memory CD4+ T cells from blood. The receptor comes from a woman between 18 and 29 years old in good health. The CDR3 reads CASSLKGAGYGEQFF. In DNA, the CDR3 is TGTGCCAGCAGCTTGAAGGGGGCGGGTTACGGTGAGCAGTTCTTC.